These 30 T cell receptor beta chains were all obtained from the same sample, sequenced in a study of beta chain features in type 1 diabetes. Findings of the study overall: Moderate yet significant TCRB CDR3 shortening was seen in Type 1 diabetes patients in all four CD4+ subsets.

These receptors are not linked to any known antigen. TCRB transcripts that were expressed got sequenced, as all of the isolated RNA had been reverse transcribed. TCRdb's copy holds only in-frame clones and misses some; the assay was immunoSEQ multiplex PCR. The data contain around 45,000 clones, around 45% of them singletons. Sequencing was performed on stem cell memory CD4+ T cells from blood. Source of these receptors: a man aged 25 to 45 with type 1 diabetes.

V usage is TRBV5-6 and J usage is TRBJ1-2; 8 bases are shared with TRBD1. Germline trimming cut 6 bases from V and 4 bases from J; bases unmatched to any gene: 5. In germline, CDR1 is SGHDT, CDR2 YYEEEE. CDR3 length: 13 amino acids. The CDR3 DNA follows: TGTGCCAGCAAATATGGACAGGGCTATGGCTACACCTTC. It specifies CASKYGQGYGYTF.

The genes are TRBV11-1 and TRBJ2-7; 8 bases match TRBD2. The CDR3 spans 14 residues. The J segment lost 6 bases and the V segment lost 4 bases, leaving 8 bases of the junction unmatched. The germline CDR1 and CDR2 sequences are SGHAT and FQDESV (reference sequence). The CDR3 sequence: CASSSGLVGLEQYF. The CDR3 DNA reads TGTGCCAGCAGCTCGGGACTAGTGGGCCTCGAGCAGTACTTC.

This clone was recorded a few times. This chain connects TRBV4-1 to TRBJ2-7; 8 bases agree with TRBD1. With V trimmed by 3 bases and J by 0 bases, 4 bases remained unmatched. Germline V CDR1 and CDR2: MGHRA, YSYEKL. This CDR3 spans 15 amino acids. The DNA of the CDR3 is TGCGCCAGCAGCCAGCGGACAGGGAGCTCCTACGAGCAGTACTTC. This encodes CASSQRTGSSYEQYF.

This clone was detected a few times. The chain recombines TRBV9 with TRBJ1-4, with 7 positions matching TRBD1. This CDR3 is 16 amino acids long. CDR1 is SGDLS and CDR2 is YYNGEE in the germline V gene. The V and J ends lost 3 bases and 7 bases, in that order; junction bases with no gene match: 12. The CDR3 DNA sequence: TGTGCCAGCAGCGCATCCAAAAAGGGGGCCTTTGAAAAACTGTTTTTT. Amino acid sequence: CASSASKKGAFEKLFF.

The V and J genes are TRBV5-1 and TRBJ1-3, with 9 bases lining up with TRBD1. V was clipped by 4 bases and J by 13 bases; unmatched bases: 6. The CDR3 has 12 amino acids. In germline, CDR1 is SGHRS, CDR2 YFSETQ. CDR3 region: CASSGEDRGIYF. The CDR3 nucleotides are TGCGCCAGCAGCGGCGAGGACAGGGGAATATATTTT.

A few counts support this clone. The chain joins TRBV25-1 to TRBJ2-3, with 10 bases lining up with TRBD2. The CDR3 loop spans 13 amino acids. The V segment lost 10 bases and the J segment 4 bases; nucleotides outside the gene matches: 5. Per the germline V gene, CDR1 is MGHDK and CDR2 is SYGVNS. The CDR3 nucleotides read TGTGCCACCGTAGCGGGAGGATCAGATACGCAGTATTTT. It translates to CATVAGGSDTQYF.

This chain joins TRBV7-9 and TRBJ2-7, with TRBD1 identical over 9 bases. Germline loops: CDR1 SEHNR, CDR2 FQNEAQ (reference sequence). With 4 bases clipped from V and 5 bases from J, the junction kept 12 bases outside the gene matches. The CDR3 contains 16 residues. CDR3 DNA: TGTGCCAGCAGCTCACCCCGGGACAGGGCAAGGAACGAGCAGTACTTC. Amino acids: CASSSPRDRARNEQYF.

The chain carries TRBV6-6 and TRBJ1-5; 7 bases line up with TRBD1. V was pared by 6 bases and J by 6 bases, with 8 bases of the junction left unmatched. CDR1 and CDR2 from the germline V gene are MNHNY and SVGAGI (reference sequence). The CDR3 runs 14 residues. The CDR3 DNA reads TGTGCCAGCAGCCTCAGACAGGGCGGTCAGCCCCAGCATTTT. It yields the protein CASSLRQGGQPQHF.

This clone was observed a handful of times. The rearrangement uses TRBV4-3 and TRBJ2-1; D gene uncertain. The CDR3 length is 15 residues. V lost 0 bases and J lost 5, with 11 bases in between. Per the germline V gene, CDR1 is LGHNA and CDR2 is YSLEER. CDR3 region: CASSQDFVRHNEQFF. The DNA of the CDR3 is TGCGCCAGCAGCCAAGATTTTGTCCGTCACAATGAGCAGTTCTTC.

The V gene is TRBV5-4, the J gene TRBJ2-3, with 7 bases fitting TRBD2. Trimming took 2 bases from V and 4 from J; bases not matched to a gene: 4. This CDR3 contains 14 residues. Germline V gene data show CDR1 as SGHNT and CDR2 as YYREEE (reference sequence). The CDR3 region has the DNA TGTGCCAGCAGCTTCCTAGCGGACGCAGATACGCAGTATTTT. This translates into CASSFLADADTQYF.

The chain's CDR3 is CASSQGLAGVSTDTQYF. The CDR3 coding sequence is TGCGCCAGCAGCCAGGGACTAGCGGGAGTAAGCACAGATACGCAGTATTTT. V is TRBV5-1 and J is TRBJ2-3; the match to TRBD2 covers 14 bases. V trimming: 4 bases; J trimming: 0 bases; junction bases outside the gene matches: 4. From germline, CDR1 is SGHRS and CDR2 YFSETQ. This CDR3 has 17 amino acids.

This clone was seen a handful of times. This sequence joins TRBV11-3 and TRBJ2-6; D not resolved. Germline CDR1 reads SGHNT; CDR2 reads YENEEA. CDR3 size: 13 residues. Trimming removed 7 bases at V and 1 base at J, with 5 bases between. The CDR3 reads CASTVSGANVLTF. DNA for the CDR3: TGTGCCAGCACAGTTTCTGGGGCCAACGTCCTGACTTTC.

V usage is TRBV6-1 and J usage is TRBJ2-1; 10 bases agree with TRBD2. Germline CDR1 reads MNHNS; CDR2 reads SASEGT. CDR3 length: 17 amino acids. Trimming removed 4 bases from V and 5 bases from J; junction bases left unmatched: 11. CDR3 region: CASSGGSGRTKNNEQFF. The CDR3 DNA sequence: TGTGCCAGCAGTGGGGGTAGCGGGAGGACTAAAAACAATGAGCAGTTCTTC.

The sample holds a few counts of this clone. This sequence joins TRBV29-1 and TRBJ2-3, with 8 bases that match TRBD1. The junction had 6 bases not matched to a gene; V was cut back by 4 bases and J by 6 bases. The CDR3 has 13 amino acids. The V gene's germline CDR1 is SQVTM and CDR2 ANQGSEA. CDR3 region: CSVAVRGLDTQYF. CDR3 bases: TGCAGCGTTGCTGTCAGGGGGCTGGATACGCAGTATTTT.

A remark on this clone: The junction departs from germline at one end; a sequencing error may be responsible. The chain links TRBV28 to TRBJ2-7; weak D call: TRBD1 (6 bases). This CDR3 is built from 17 residues. Germline CDR1 and CDR2: MDHEN and SYDVKM. This CDR3 reads CTSSYSFRDTSSYEQYF. Here the CDR3 DNA reads TGTACCAGCAGTTACTCCTTCCGGGACACGAGCTCCTACGAGCAGTACTTC.

The chain uses TRBV29-1 and TRBJ1-5, with D uncertain. The germline V and J ends were trimmed by 4 bases and 3 bases, with 13 bases remaining between them. Germline V gene data show CDR1 as SQVTM and CDR2 as ANQGSEA. The CDR3 consists of 14 residues. The CDR3 DNA is TGCAGCGTTGCGGCGGCTGGATTCAATCAGCCCCAGCATTTT. Protein: CSVAAAGFNQPQHF.

This clone has only a few counts. The chain has TRBV19 and TRBJ2-1; 8 bases line up with TRBD2. Losses at the gene ends were 5 bases for V and 15 bases for J; bases not matched to a gene: 9. The length of the CDR3 is 12 residues. CDR1 LNHDA and CDR2 SQIVND come from the germline V gene (reference sequence). The CDR3: CASSQLAALLFF. The CDR3 DNA follows: TGTGCCAGTAGTCAACTAGCGGCATTGCTGTTCTTC.

This clone has just a few counts. The chain has TRBV5-1 and TRBJ1-1; D gene uncertain. The CDR3 is 12 amino acids. The V gene's germline CDR1 is SGHRS and CDR2 YFSETQ. V gave up 4 bases and J gave up 6 bases, with 10 bases separating them. CDR3 DNA: TGCGCCAGCAGCGCGGGTTGGGCTGAAGCTTTCTTT. It yields the protein CASSAGWAEAFF. Full variable domain (remainder filled in from reference TRBV5-1 and TRBJ1-1): KAGVTQTPRYLIKTRGQQVTLSCSPISGHRSVSWYQQTPGQGLQFLFEYFSETQRNKGNFPGRFSGRQFSNSRSEMNVSTLELGDSALYLCASSAGWAEAFFGQGTRLTVV.

V and J are TRBV29-1 and TRBJ1-4; D is unclear. CDR1 SQVTM and CDR2 ANQGSEA come from the germline V gene. V dropped 2 bases and J dropped 0 bases, with 4 bases sitting between them. This CDR3 spans 13 amino acids. The CDR3 protein is CSVETATNEKLFF. The CDR3, as DNA: TGCAGCGTTGAAACAGCAACTAATGAAAAACTGTTTTTT.

The V gene is TRBV18, the J gene TRBJ2-7, with D unresolved. CDR3 size: 13 residues. Germline V gene data show CDR1 as KGHSH and CDR2 as LQKENI. V was pared by 1 base and J by 3 bases, with 7 bases between. CDR3 region: CASSPRQIYEQYF. The CDR3 coding sequence is TGTGCCAGCTCACCACGGCAGATCTACGAGCAGTACTTC.

This clone was recorded a few times. The chain has TRBV18 and TRBJ2-2, with TRBD1 matching 7 bases. This CDR3 spans 16 amino acids. Trimming took 3 bases from V and 0 from J; bases not matched to a gene: 4. Germline assignment: CDR1 KGHSH and CDR2 LQKENI. The CDR3 is CASSPFDRANTGELFF. CDR3 nucleotides: TGTGCCAGCTCACCTTTCGACAGGGCGAACACCGGGGAGCTGTTTTTT.

The rearrangement links TRBV28 to TRBJ2-3; 8 bases line up with TRBD2. The CDR3 extends over 15 amino acids. J was trimmed by 2 bases and V by 3 bases; bases with no gene match: 4. The germline V gene encodes CDR1 MDHEN and CDR2 SYDVKM. Here the CDR3 DNA reads TGTGCCAGCAGTTTTCGGGGGGGCCTCACAGATACGCAGTATTTT. This sequence encodes CASSFRGGLTDTQYF. Full variable domain (rest looked up from reference TRBV28 and TRBJ2-3): DVKVTQSSRYLVKRTGEKVFLECVQDMDHENMFWYRQDPGLGLRLIYFSYDVKMKEKGDIPEGYSVSREKKERFSLILESASTNQTSMYLCASSFRGGLTDTQYFGPGTRLTVL.

The CDR3 sequence: CASSLEQGAFAFF. In DNA, the CDR3 is TGTGCCAGCAGCTTAGAACAGGGGGCTTTTGCTTTCTTT. This chain links TRBV7-2 with TRBJ1-1; 9 bases line up with TRBD1. Germline CDR1 is SGHTA and CDR2 is FQGNSA. This CDR3 comprises 13 residues. Unmatched junction bases numbered 5, after V lost 1 base and J lost 11 bases.

The chain is built from TRBV2 and TRBJ2-1, with 7 bases identical to TRBD2. Unmatched junction bases numbered 8, after V lost 1 base and J lost 8 bases. The CDR3 is 15 amino acids. Germline V lookup: CDR1 SNHLY, CDR2 FYNNEI. In DNA, the CDR3 is TGTGCCAGCAGTGAAGGCAGGACTAGTTTCCATGAGCAGTTCTTC. Translation: CASSEGRTSFHEQFF.

The J gene is TRBJ2-5, the V gene TRBV15; weak D call: TRBD2 (6 bases). Near its end, the DNA agrees better with TRBJ2-7, so the J call may be wrong. The CDR3 extends over 15 amino acids. The germline V gene has CDR1 LNHNV and CDR2 YYDKDF (reference sequence). DNA of the CDR3: TGTGCCACCAGCAGAGATGCGGGGCGCATCTACGAGCAGTACTTC. It is translated as CATSRDAGRIYEQYF.

CDR3 DNA: TGCGCCACTAAGGGGCTAAGCAATGAGCAGTTCTTC. This gives the protein CATKGLSNEQFF. The chain uses TRBV5-1 and TRBJ2-1; D perhaps matches TRBD1 (5 bases). The CDR3 is 12 residues long. The germline V and J ends were trimmed by 9 bases and 6 bases, with 13 bases remaining between them. Germline CDR1 is SGHRS and CDR2 is YFSETQ.

This sequence joins TRBV10-3 and TRBJ1-2; weak D call: TRBD1 (6 bases). The CDR3 contains 13 residues. Between the trimmed V and J ends, which lost 7 bases and 4 bases, there was a span of 13 bases. CDR1 is ENHRY, CDR2 SYGVKD, per germline. CDR3 region: CAINSQGSYGYTF. The CDR3 DNA is TGTGCCATCAATAGCCAGGGGTCCTATGGCTACACCTTC.

This clone has more than one count but fewer than ten. The chain recombines TRBV29-1 with TRBJ1-6, with D tentatively TRBD1 (5 bases). There are 13 residues in the CDR3. Germline assignment: CDR1 SQVTM and CDR2 ANQGSEA. V lost 4 bases, J lost 6 bases, and 10 bases lay in between. CDR3 in amino acids: CSVAEGSNSPLHF. The CDR3 region has the DNA TGCAGCGTTGCGGAGGGGTCTAATTCACCCCTCCACTTT.

This clone was counted only a few times. The rearrangement links TRBV5-1 to TRBJ1-1; TRBD1 matches 9 bases. CDR3 length equals 18 residues. Germline-derived CDR1 and CDR2 are SGHRS and YFSETQ. Trimming at V came to 0 bases and at J to 10 bases, leaving 19 bases not matched to a gene. CDR3: CASSLVGTGRSLVGGAFF. In DNA, the CDR3 is TGCGCCAGCAGCTTGGTGGGGACAGGGCGAAGTTTAGTAGGGGGAGCTTTCTTT.

The chain links TRBV4-2 to TRBJ1-5; weak D call: TRBD1 (6 bases). CDR3 length equals 17 residues. The V and J ends lost 1 base and 0 bases respectively, with 13 bases between them. The V gene's germline CDR1 is LGHNA and CDR2 YNFKEQ. CDR3 loop: CASSQAVGANSNQPQHF. CDR3 bases: TGTGCCAGCAGCCAAGCGGTGGGGGCGAATAGCAATCAGCCCCAGCATTTT.